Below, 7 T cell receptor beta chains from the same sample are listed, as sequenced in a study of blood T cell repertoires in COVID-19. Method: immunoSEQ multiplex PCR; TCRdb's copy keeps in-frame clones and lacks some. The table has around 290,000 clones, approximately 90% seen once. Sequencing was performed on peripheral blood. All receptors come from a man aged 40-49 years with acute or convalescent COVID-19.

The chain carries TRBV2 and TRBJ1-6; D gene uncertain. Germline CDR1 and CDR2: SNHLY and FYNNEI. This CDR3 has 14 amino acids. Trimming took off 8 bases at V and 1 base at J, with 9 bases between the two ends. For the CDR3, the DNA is TGTGCCAGCGACCCGGGTTCCTATAATTCACCCCTCCACTTT. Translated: CASDPGSYNSPLHF.

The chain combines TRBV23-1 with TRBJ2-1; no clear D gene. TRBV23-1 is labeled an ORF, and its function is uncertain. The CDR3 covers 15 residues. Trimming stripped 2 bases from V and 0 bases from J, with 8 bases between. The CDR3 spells CASSQVRSSYNEQFF. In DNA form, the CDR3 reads TGCGCCAGCAGTCAAGTAAGGAGCTCCTACAATGAGCAGTTCTTC.

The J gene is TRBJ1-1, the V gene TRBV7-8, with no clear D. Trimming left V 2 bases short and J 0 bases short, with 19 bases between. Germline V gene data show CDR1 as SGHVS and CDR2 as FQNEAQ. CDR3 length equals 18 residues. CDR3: CASSLRASGRAVNTEAFF. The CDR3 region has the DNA TGTGCCAGCAGCTTACGAGCAAGTGGGCGGGCCGTGAACACTGAAGCTTTCTTT.

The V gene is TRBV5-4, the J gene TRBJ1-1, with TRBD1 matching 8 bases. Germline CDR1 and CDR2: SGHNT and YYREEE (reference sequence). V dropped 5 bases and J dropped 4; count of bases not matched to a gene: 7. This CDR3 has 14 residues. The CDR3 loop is CASRTDRGGTEAFF. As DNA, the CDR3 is TGTGCCAGCAGGACAGACAGGGGAGGCACTGAAGCTTTCTTT.

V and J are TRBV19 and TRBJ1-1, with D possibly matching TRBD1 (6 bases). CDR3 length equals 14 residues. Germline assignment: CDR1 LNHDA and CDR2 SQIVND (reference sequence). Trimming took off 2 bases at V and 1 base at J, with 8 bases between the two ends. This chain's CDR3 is CASSISQGNTEAFF. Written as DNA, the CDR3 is TGTGCCAGTAGTATATCACAGGGGAACACTGAAGCTTTCTTT.

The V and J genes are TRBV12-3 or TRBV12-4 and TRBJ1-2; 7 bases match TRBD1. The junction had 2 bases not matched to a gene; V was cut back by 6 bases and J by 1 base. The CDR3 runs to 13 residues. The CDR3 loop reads CASRGGLNYGYTF. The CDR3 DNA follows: TGTGCCAGCAGAGGGGGCCTTAACTATGGCTACACCTTC.

In nucleotides, the CDR3 is TGTGCCAGCAGTTACCGGCTAGCGGGCAGCTCCTACGAGCAGTACTTC. Translating it yields CASSYRLAGSSYEQYF. This chain links TRBV6-5 with TRBJ2-7; 8 nucleotides agree with TRBD2. The CDR3 has 16 amino acids. Germline V gene lookup returns CDR1 MNHEY and CDR2 SVGAGI. J gave up 0 bases and V 2 bases, and 6 bases lay outside the gene matches.